These 22 T cell receptor beta chains came from one sample sequenced in a study of blood T cell repertoires in COVID-19. Using immunoSEQ multiplex PCR, the repertoire was profiled, and TCRdb retains in-frame clones only, with some absent. The table has about 170,000 clones, under 90% seen once. Sequencing used peripheral blood. The receptors stem from an elderly woman with acute or convalescent COVID-19.

V and J are TRBV5-1 and TRBJ2-5, with D perhaps TRBD2 (5 bases). Per germline, CDR1 SGHRS and CDR2 YFSETQ. Trimming removed 0 bases at V and 4 bases at J, with 13 bases between. This CDR3 is built from 15 residues. The CDR3 protein is CASSLGDREGETQYF. As DNA, the CDR3 is TGCGCCAGCAGCTTGGGAGACCGGGAAGGAGAGACCCAGTACTTC.

The chain has TRBV18 and TRBJ2-2; TRBD2 aligns across 14 bases. There are 16 residues in the CDR3. Germline assignment: CDR1 KGHSH and CDR2 LQKENI. Trimming at V came to 3 bases and at J to 6 bases, leaving 3 bases not matched to a gene. The chain's CDR3 is CASSPGLAGVSGELFF. CDR3 coding DNA: TGTGCCAGCTCACCGGGACTAGCGGGAGTGTCCGGGGAGCTGTTTTTT. Full variable domain (missing parts from reference TRBV18 and TRBJ2-2): NAGVMQNPRHLVRRRGQEARLRCSPMKGHSHVYWYRQLPEEGLKFMVYLQKENIIDESGMPKERFSAEFPKEGPSILRIQQVVRGDSAAYFCASSPGLAGVSGELFFGEGSRLTVL.

The chain carries TRBV29-1 and TRBJ2-1; 13 bases match TRBD2. Per the germline V gene, CDR1 is SQVTM and CDR2 is ANQGSEA. The CDR3 is 16 residues long. Germline trimming cut 6 bases from V and 3 bases from J; bases unmatched to any gene: 8. The CDR3 spells CSVGGLAGQDYNEQFF. The DNA of the CDR3 is TGCAGCGTCGGGGGACTAGCGGGACAGGACTACAATGAGCAGTTCTTC.

The rearrangement joins TRBV7-2 to TRBJ1-1; D may be TRBD1 (6 bases). V was clipped by 4 bases and J by 4 bases, with 16 bases between them. The CDR3 runs 15 residues. Germline CDR1 is SGHTA and CDR2 is FQGNSA. Here the CDR3 reads CASSSQGTFGTEAFF. In DNA, the CDR3 is TGTGCCAGCAGCTCACAGGGTACCTTTGGCACTGAAGCTTTCTTT.

J is TRBJ2-1 and V is TRBV7-2; D is unresolved. Trimming cost V 0 bases and J 5 bases, with 11 bases left between them. The CDR3 extends over 15 amino acids. In germline, CDR1 is SGHTA, CDR2 FQGNSA. CDR3 sequence: CASSLALPVNNEQFF. The CDR3 nucleotides are TGTGCCAGCAGCTTAGCCCTGCCGGTAAACAATGAGCAGTTCTTC.

The chain carries TRBV19 and TRBJ1-6; D is ambiguous. Germline V CDR1 and CDR2: LNHDA, SQIVND (reference sequence). Trimming shortened V by 5 bases and J by 7 bases, and 9 bases separated the two germline ends. The length of the CDR3 is 13 residues. As DNA, the CDR3 is TGTGCCAGTAGTCCCCGTCAGAATTCACCCCTCCACTTT. Its protein is CASSPRQNSPLHF.

This chain connects TRBV27 to TRBJ2-6; tentative D call: TRBD2 (5 bases). V dropped 3 bases and J dropped 0 bases, with 6 bases sitting between them. This CDR3 has 15 residues. Germline-derived CDR1 and CDR2 are MNHEY and SMNVEV (reference sequence). CDR3 loop: CASSFGGSGANVLTF. DNA of the CDR3: TGTGCCAGCAGTTTCGGAGGCTCTGGGGCCAACGTCCTGACTTTC.

This chain joins TRBV29-1 and TRBJ2-2; 7 nucleotides match TRBD1. From germline, CDR1 is SQVTM and CDR2 ANQGSEA. This CDR3 comprises 15 residues. The J segment lost 5 bases and the V segment lost 4 bases, leaving 10 bases of the junction unmatched. This CDR3 is CSVAPSRGWTGELFF. DNA for the CDR3: TGCAGCGTTGCCCCTAGCAGGGGGTGGACCGGGGAGCTGTTTTTT.

The chain employs TRBV12-3 or TRBV12-4 and TRBJ2-7; 8 positions agree with TRBD2. J was trimmed by 6 bases and V by 8 bases; bases with no gene match: 6. The CDR3 contains 12 residues. The CDR3 is CASARGAVEQYF. The CDR3, as DNA: TGTGCCAGCGCGCGGGGGGCCGTCGAGCAGTACTTC.

This clone was counted a single time. The chain joins TRBV29-1 to TRBJ2-7; TRBD2 agrees at 8 bases. The CDR3 is 15 amino acids. Germline CDR1 SQVTM, CDR2 ANQGSEA. V was pared by 0 bases and J by 2 bases, with 6 bases of the junction left unmatched. The CDR3 loop is CSVEDPAGGTYEQYF. The CDR3 nucleotides are TGCAGCGTTGAAGATCCGGCGGGAGGCACCTACGAGCAGTACTTC.

This rearrangement joins TRBV6-6 to TRBJ2-1; D not certain. Germline values: CDR1 MNHNY, CDR2 SVGAGI (reference sequence). V lost 0 bases and J 6 bases, leaving 9 bases between the germline ends. This CDR3 has 14 amino acids. The CDR3 DNA follows: TGTGCCAGCAGTTACTCTCCCTACTCCAATGAGCAGTTCTTC. This translates into CASSYSPYSNEQFF.

This chain connects TRBV29-1 to TRBJ2-3; D ambiguous. Germline CDR1 reads SQVTM; CDR2 reads ANQGSEA. Trimming removed 6 bases at V and 3 bases at J, with 16 bases between. The CDR3 extends over 14 amino acids. The CDR3: CSVTDSTLTDTQYF. CDR3 DNA sequence: TGCAGCGTGACCGACTCAACGCTAACAGATACGCAGTATTTT.

The CDR3 is CASTGFPQETQYF. For the CDR3, the DNA is TGTGCCAGCACAGGCTTTCCGCAAGAGACCCAGTACTTC. J is TRBJ2-5 and V is TRBV2; D not resolved. The germline V gene has CDR1 SNHLY and CDR2 FYNNEI. This CDR3 has 13 residues. V lost 7 bases and J 2 bases, leaving 11 bases between the germline ends. Based on the CDR3 plus reference TRBV2 and TRBJ2-5, the full variable domain is EPEVTQTPSHQVTQMGQEVILRCVPISNHLYFYWYRQILGQKVEFLVSFYNNEISEKSEIFDDQFSVERPDGSNFTLKIRSTKLEDSAMYFCASTGFPQETQYFGPGTRLLVL.

Only one count was recorded for this clone. The genes are TRBV7-3 and TRBJ2-4, with D maybe TRBD1 (5 bases). CDR1 SGHTA and CDR2 FQGTGA come from the germline V gene. V was shortened by 5 bases and J by 7 bases, with 12 bases between the two germline ends. The CDR3 spans 13 residues. The CDR3 protein is CASSLTVSNIQYF. CDR3 nucleotides: TGTGCCAGCAGCCTGACAGTTTCGAACATTCAGTACTTC.

This rearrangement joins TRBV19 to TRBJ1-4; maybe TRBD1 (6 bases). This CDR3 is built from 15 residues. From germline, CDR1 is LNHDA and CDR2 SQIVND (reference sequence). V lost 10 bases and J lost 7, with 22 bases in between. The CDR3: CATGVGGAASEKLFF. The CDR3 DNA reads TGTGCCACAGGAGTGGGGGGGGCGGCGAGTGAAAAACTGTTTTTT.

This rearrangement joins TRBV30 to TRBJ2-6; TRBD1 aligns across 8 bases. Trimming cost V 0 bases and J 12 bases; bases outside gene matches: 7. Germline V lookup: CDR1 GTSNPN, CDR2 SVGIG (reference sequence). The CDR3 spans 14 residues. CDR3 amino acids: CAWSVPGQAGVLTF. The CDR3 DNA sequence: TGTGCCTGGAGTGTTCCGGGACAGGCCGGCGTCCTGACTTTC.

This clone was observed a few times. The V gene is TRBV10-1, the J gene TRBJ1-1, with D possibly being TRBD1 (5 bases). Deletions cut 0 bases from V and 3 bases from J, with 8 bases between. Germline CDR1 reads WNHNN; CDR2 reads SYGVQD (reference sequence). The CDR3 length is 14 residues. The CDR3 protein is CASSESGRDTEAFF. The CDR3 coding sequence is TGCGCCAGCAGTGAGTCTGGCAGGGACACTGAAGCTTTCTTT.

The rearrangement links TRBV5-4 to TRBJ1-6; no clear D gene. Germline V gene sequence: CDR1 SGHNT, CDR2 YYREEE (reference sequence). The CDR3 covers 14 residues. V dropped 1 base and J dropped 6 bases, with 8 bases sitting between them. The CDR3 reads CASSLPVSNSPLHF. CDR3 nucleotide sequence: TGTGCCAGCAGCTTGCCGGTTTCTAATTCACCCCTCCACTTT.

This chain links TRBV18 with TRBJ2-5; possibly TRBD1 for D (5 bases). V lost 0 bases to trimming and J lost 3 bases, with 14 bases between them. Germline loops: CDR1 KGHSH, CDR2 LQKENI. CDR3 length equals 16 residues. The CDR3 loop reads CASSPPGSGMEETQYF. CDR3 in DNA: TGTGCCAGCTCACCACCGGGTTCAGGGATGGAAGAGACCCAGTACTTC.

V and J are TRBV18 and TRBJ2-1; 7 bases are a match to TRBD2. Trimming cost V 6 bases and J 9 bases; bases outside gene matches: 8. Germline CDR1 and CDR2: KGHSH and LQKENI. The CDR3 consists of 13 residues. The CDR3 region has the DNA TGTGCCAGCTCGGACACACTAGCGAGTGAGCAGTTCTTC. Translation: CASSDTLASEQFF.

This chain joins TRBV5-5 and TRBJ2-7, with D possibly matching TRBD1 (5 bases). With 0 bases removed from V and 4 bases from J, the gap between germline ends came to 17 bases. This CDR3 has 16 amino acids. Germline lookup yields CDR1 SGHKS and CDR2 YYEKEE (reference sequence). The CDR3: CASSLGQKELGYEQYF. The DNA of the CDR3 is TGTGCCAGCAGCTTGGGACAGAAAGAACTGGGATACGAGCAGTACTTC.

This clone was seen a handful of times. The chain couples TRBV4-3 to TRBJ1-2; TRBD1 aligns across 8 bases. The CDR3 covers 14 residues. After removal of 5 bases from V and 2 bases from J, the junction contained 4 bases not matched to a gene. CDR1 is LGHNA and CDR2 is YSLEER in the germline V gene. The CDR3 bases are TGCGCCAGCAGCGTCGGGACAGGAAACTATGGCTACACCTTC. This encodes CASSVGTGNYGYTF.